This TCR beta chain derives from a study of T-cell reconstitution after alpha-beta-depleted transplantation in children. Germline V gives CDR1 LGHNA, CDR2 YSLEER. V lost 0 bases, J lost 5 bases, and 17 bases lay in between. The CDR3 has 18 residues. Preparation of the TCRbeta library involved a method that used unique molecular identifiers. MiXCR, run by TCRdb on the PCR reads, gives a single entry per CDR3 protein. Here the sample spans about 340,000 distinct CDR3 sequences, 10% to 13% being singletons. This clonotype was counted only a few times. This sample comprised PBMCs from the stem cell graft donor, obtained from the stem cell graft. The gene calls are TRBV4-3 and TRBJ2-6, with D unclear. The TCR was taken from a human donor who donated a stem cell graft to a child with acute lymphoblastic leukemia. Written as DNA, the CDR3 is TGCGCCAGCAGCCAAGATATCGCCGGACCCCTCTGGGCCAACGTCCTGACTTTC. It encodes CASSQDIAGPLWANVLTF.